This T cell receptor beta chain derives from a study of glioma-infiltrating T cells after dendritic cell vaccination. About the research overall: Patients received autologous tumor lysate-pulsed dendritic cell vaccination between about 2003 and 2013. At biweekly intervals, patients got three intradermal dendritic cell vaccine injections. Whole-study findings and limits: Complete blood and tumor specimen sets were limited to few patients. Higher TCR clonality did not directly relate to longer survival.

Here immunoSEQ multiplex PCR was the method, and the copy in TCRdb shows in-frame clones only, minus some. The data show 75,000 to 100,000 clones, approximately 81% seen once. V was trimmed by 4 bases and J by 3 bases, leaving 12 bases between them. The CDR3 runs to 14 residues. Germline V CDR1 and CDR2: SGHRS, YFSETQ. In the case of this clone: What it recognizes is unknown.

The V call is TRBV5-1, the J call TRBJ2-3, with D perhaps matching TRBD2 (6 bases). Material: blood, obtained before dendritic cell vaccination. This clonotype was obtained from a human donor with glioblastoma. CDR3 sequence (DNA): TGCGCCAGCAGCCCCCGGAGGGTAACAGATACGCAGTATTTT. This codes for CASSPRRVTDTQYF. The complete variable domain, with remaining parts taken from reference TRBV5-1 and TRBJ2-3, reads KAGVTQTPRYLIKTRGQQVTLSCSPISGHRSVSWYQQTPGQGLQFLFEYFSETQRNKGNFPGRFSGRQFSNSRSEMNVSTLELGDSALYLCASSPRRVTDTQYFGPGTRLTVL.